This T cell receptor beta chain was found in a study of T cell changes during pregnancy in multiple sclerosis (dated by TCRdb to about 2019). Some background on the complete study: The study looked at changes in the T cell repertoire across pregnancy in women with multiple sclerosis.

A remark on this clone: Its antigen is still unknown. One base away there is no much larger clone; base qualities are not given.

To prepare the library, the immunoSEQ multiplex PCR assay was applied. TCRdb stores this immuneACCESS table with in-frame sequences only. Part of the clones is absent; in the studies checked, under half of the shortfall reflects unresolved V genes, and no reason is known for the rest. The sample yields about 42,000 clones; roughly 84% were counted once. The ten largest clones represent around 0.6% of the sample. From its cysteine to its phenylalanine, the CDR3 spans 15 amino acids. Only the CDR3 DNA stays, 45 bases, in frame from base 1. From V the trimming removes 3 bases and from J it removes 5 bases, while the gene matches leave 4 bases of the junction unaccounted for. Sequences SGHTA (CDR1) and FQGNSA (CDR2) are obtained from the germline V gene.

The rearranged segments are TRBV7-2 and TRBJ1-4; TRBD1 lines up with 9 middle nucleotides. The sequences come from CD4+ T cells from peripheral blood mononuclear cells, collected before pregnancy. This receptor was obtained from a female donor with multiple sclerosis, enrolled in a pregnancy study. Here is the DNA: TGTGCCAGCAGCTTCGCCGGGACAGGGAATGAAAAACTGTTTTTT. Translated, this is CASSFAGTGNEKLFF.